Reported below is one T cell receptor beta chain. This record comes from a study of shared clonotypes between healthy human individuals. This CDR3 region has 15 residues. Trimming took off 3 bases at V and 7 bases at J, with 18 bases between the two ends. Germline lookup yields CDR1 MDHEN and CDR2 SYDVKM. Method: immunoSEQ multiplex PCR; TCRdb's copy keeps in-frame clones and lacks some. This sample has roughly 2,500,000 clones, with approximately 94% found just once. A split of CD4+ cells into CD45RA+ naive and CD45RA-negative memory subsets was performed. The J gene is TRBJ1-2, the V gene TRBV28, with D possibly matching TRBD1 (6 bases). Sequenced: naive CD4+ T cells from PBMCs. Subset in this sample: CD45RA+ positively selected. This TCR came from a man younger than 35 in good health. Some clones in this sample may be carry-over from other donors' samples. The CDR3 spells CASSLITAEGVGYTF. CDR3 nucleotide sequence: TGTGCCAGCAGTTTGATTACCGCCGAGGGGGTTGGCTACACCTTC.